This T cell receptor delta chain was obtained from a study of gamma-delta chains in newborns, infants, children. The table lists this clone with a few counts. It may be a read error: a sequence one base away is much more abundant. The CDR3 length is 18 residues. The J segment lost 3 bases and the V segment lost 0 bases, leaving 7 bases of the junction unmatched. In germline, CDR1 is GEAIGNYY, CDR2 EKD. TCRdb reprocessed the reads through CATT. The top ten clones hold 25% to 30% of a sample with about 1,100 delta-chain clones, about 7% of them seen once. The material sequenced was blood. The TCR originated in a child who was a newborn, infant or young child, either healthy, febrile or measles-vaccinated (not recorded which). The V call is TRDV2, the J call TRDJ3, with 7 bases identical to TRDD3. CDR3 protein: CACDTVLGTYWDTRQMFF. CDR3 nucleotide sequence: TGTGCCTGTGACACCGTACTGGGGACTTACTGGGACACCCGACAGATGTTTTTC.